The clone carrying this T cell receptor beta chain was observed at least ten times. The germline V gene encodes CDR1 SGHRS and CDR2 YFSETQ. Germline trimming cut 3 bases from V and 4 bases from J; bases unmatched to any gene: 4. The length of the CDR3 is 14 residues. This sample was included in a study of T-cell memory formation after mild COVID-19. TCR alpha and TCR beta cDNA libraries carrying sample barcodes and UMIs came from 5'RACE with constant-segment primers. TCRdb re-analysed the 5' RACE reads in MiXCR, keeping a single row per CDR3 protein. There are roughly 380,000 distinct CDR3 sequences in the sample; 25% to 30% occur only once, and less than 15% lies in the top ten.

The TCR originated in an adult woman who had mild COVID-19 (a few samples of this study predate the infection). Cell type and time point are not known. The genes are TRBV5-1 and TRBJ2-7; 10 nucleotides line up with TRBD1. Material for sequencing was PBMCs or a T cell subset sorted from them (not recorded which). The CDR3 region has the DNA TGCGCCAGCAGCTCCAGACAGGGGGCGTACGAGCAGTACTTC. Translating it yields CASSSRQGAYEQYF.